One sample yielded the 12 T cell receptor beta chains listed below, sequenced in a study of metastatic and nonmetastatic thyroid tumors. TCRdb re-clonotyped the PCR reads through MiXCR. Of under 95,000 clones listed, around 9.1% were seen once; the top ten hold roughly 10%. Thyroid surgery was preceded by no treatment in any patient. The sequenced material came from blood. The receptors originated from a female donor with papillary thyroid cancer or a benign thyroid nodule (not recorded which). Some clones in this sample may be carry-over from other donors' samples.

This clone has ten or more counts. J is TRBJ1-1 and V is TRBV18; a possible D gene is TRBD1 (5 bases). This CDR3 spans 13 amino acids. Germline V gives CDR1 KGHSH, CDR2 LQKENI. Trimming shortened V by 3 bases and J by 6 bases, and 11 bases separated the two germline ends. The CDR3 spells CASSPYWDSEAFF. In nucleotides, the CDR3 is TGTGCCAGCTCACCGTACTGGGACTCTGAAGCTTTCTTT.

At least ten counts were recorded for this clone. This chain joins TRBV6-4 and TRBJ1-5; D unresolved. The CDR3 is made up of 15 amino acids. Trimming pared 3 bases from V and 3 bases from J, leaving 12 bases between. In germline, CDR1 is MRHNA, CDR2 SNTAGT. CDR3 loop: CASSERASSNQPQHF. The CDR3 bases are TGTGCCAGCAGTGAGAGGGCTAGTTCCAATCAGCCCCAGCATTTT.

This clone has a count of ten or more. The V call is TRBV6-1, the J call TRBJ2-1, with D possibly called TRBD1 or TRBD2 (5 bases each). Germline V CDR1 and CDR2: MNHNS, SASEGT. The CDR3 has 15 amino acids. V lost 8 bases and J 8 bases, leaving 22 bases between the germline ends. CDR3 amino acids: CASPRNQGRIDEQFF. The CDR3 DNA is TGTGCCAGCCCAAGGAACCAGGGACGAATCGATGAGCAGTTCTTC.

To note about this clone: This sequence may be a read error, since a much larger clone differs from it by one base. J is TRBJ2-7 and V is TRBV20-1; TRBD2 aligns across 8 bases. The CDR3 is 14 residues long. V shed 5 bases and J 7 bases; nucleotides not matched to a gene: 13. Germline loops: CDR1 DFQATT, CDR2 SNEGSKA (reference sequence). CDR3 in amino acids: CSAGNGRGAEEQYF. CDR3 nucleotides: TGCAGTGCTGGCAACGGGCGGGGGGCAGAAGAGCAGTACTTC.

This clone was observed at least ten times. The V gene is TRBV19, the J gene TRBJ2-4; tentatively, D is TRBD2 (6 bases). V was clipped by 5 bases and J by 1 base, with 6 bases between them. Germline CDR1 is LNHDA and CDR2 is SQIVND (reference sequence). There are 13 residues in the CDR3. The CDR3 DNA sequence: TGTGCCAGTAGTCGGGAGGCCAAAAACATTCAGTACTTC. Protein product: CASSREAKNIQYF.

This clone was found many times. The chain recombines TRBV2 with TRBJ1-5; tentatively, D is TRBD1 (6 bases). Germline V CDR1 and CDR2: SNHLY, FYNNEI. Between the trimmed V and J ends, which lost 6 bases and 2 bases, there was a span of 11 bases. The CDR3 totals 14 residues. CDR3 sequence: CASRLRGGNQPQHF. In DNA, the CDR3 is TGTGCCAGCAGATTGAGGGGGGGCAATCAGCCCCAGCATTTT.

The chain links TRBV5-1 to TRBJ2-1; the D gene is possibly TRBD1 (5 bases). Germline CDR1 SGHRS, CDR2 YFSETQ. This CDR3 is 15 amino acids long. Trimming pared 4 bases from V and 0 bases from J, leaving 11 bases between. The DNA for the CDR3 is TGCGCCAGCAGCGCGCGGACAACCTCCTACAATGAGCAGTTCTTC. Amino acids: CASSARTTSYNEQFF.

This clone was recorded many times. The rearrangement uses TRBV5-6 and TRBJ2-7; D gene ambiguous. Germline V gene sequence: CDR1 SGHDT, CDR2 YYEEEE. V was trimmed by 2 bases and J by 3 bases, leaving 6 bases between them. The CDR3 covers 12 residues. The CDR3 loop reads CASSFNHYEQYF. In DNA form, the CDR3 reads TGTGCCAGCAGCTTTAACCACTACGAGCAGTACTTC.

This clone has at least ten counts. The rearrangement links TRBV7-2 to TRBJ1-1; D is unresolved. Germline V lookup: CDR1 SGHTA, CDR2 FQGNSA. The CDR3 length is 14 residues. Between the trimmed V and J ends, which lost 3 bases and 1 base, there was a span of 9 bases. The CDR3 DNA follows: TGTGCCAGCAGCTTCGGAGGAACGAACACTGAAGCTTTCTTT. It yields the protein CASSFGGTNTEAFF.

At least ten counts were recorded for this clone. The CDR3 sequence is CASRPSGTSGGANTGELFF. The CDR3 coding sequence is TGTGCCAGCAGACCCTCCGGGACTAGCGGGGGCGCGAACACCGGGGAGCTGTTTTTT. This chain connects TRBV6-5 to TRBJ2-2; 14 positions match TRBD2. This CDR3 has 19 residues. Germline lookup yields CDR1 MNHEY and CDR2 SVGAGI. V trimming: 6 bases; J trimming: 0 bases; junction bases outside the gene matches: 9.

This clone was counted a few times. The chain recombines TRBV12-3 or TRBV12-4 with TRBJ1-2; no firm D call. The length of the CDR3 is 14 residues. V was pared by 3 bases and J by 1 base, with 9 bases between. The CDR3 bases are TGTGCCAGCAGTTTGGGCAGGCTTAACTATGGCTACACCTTC. This codes for CASSLGRLNYGYTF.

The table lists this clone with many counts. The chain links TRBV6-1 to TRBJ2-1, with TRBD2 identical over 13 bases. The ends lost 7 bases at V and 8 bases at J; junction bases unmatched: 8. The V gene's germline CDR1 is MNHNS and CDR2 SASEGT. This CDR3 is built from 15 residues. CDR3 region: CASTLTSGGGDEQFF. The CDR3 DNA is TGTGCCAGCACCCTAACTAGCGGGGGGGGGGATGAGCAGTTCTTC.